One T cell receptor (beta chain) is described in this entry. Its recognized antigen is unknown. Base qualities are not recorded, but no much larger clone differs from it by a single base. The sample originates from a study of cytomegalovirus exposure and HLA in healthy donors (dated by TCRdb to about 2017). Study-wide context: In an earlier analysis of fewer than 750 of the donors, around 300 Gb of sequence data and 117 million unique TCR beta sequences from approximately 180 million T cells were reported. Typing coverage differed by locus: A, B, C, DRB1 and DQB1 were typed in about 629-640 donors, DQA1 in around 500, DPA1 in around 580, and DPB1 in roughly 450. Of the 350 to 450 genotyped donors, around 81% fell in the genetic ancestry cluster associated with self-reported Caucasian donors. To predict cytomegalovirus infection status, the study brought together high-throughput TCR immunosequencing, statistical association of individual TCRs with disease status, and machine learning. Class I and class II HLA loci were covered by the typing at four-digit resolution. Using immunosequencing, the study profiled T cell repertoires from about 620 subjects and related those repertoires to cytomegalovirus serostatus. An early release that covered 640 HLA-typed donors contained around 300 gigabases of sequencing data and approximately 85 million unique TCR sequences. In the later analysis, no new phenotypic data were used to find candidate immune exposures; instead, reliance was placed on TCR beta sequences and their occurrence across donors. In addition to the first cohort of around 670 subjects, a separate validation cohort of 120 different subjects was used. About five DR-DQ haplotypes were handled as single units for association and clustering because linkage in the cohort was strong. Donor age, sex, ethnicity and CMV serostatus were compiled together with the repertoire data. Every repertoire in the discovery cohort had been generated on one and the same sequencing platform. Among 398 genotyped donors of the cohort, an average of around 240,000 unique TCR beta nucleotide sequences were sequenced per donor, roughly 20% of them non-productive. A later analysis re-analyzed previously published TCR beta repertoires from 500 to 700 donors and added high-resolution HLA genotyping to study TCR occurrence patterns. In a later genetic analysis, genome-wide SNP genotypes for 398 of the 666 donors were used, and that subset was treated as a discovery cohort. An earlier analysis of 500 to 650 of the donors applied high-throughput TCR beta sequencing to assess whether each TCR beta V gene segment acted as functional or pseudogenic. The study aimed to test whether signatures of past pathogen exposure could be identified by cataloging public T cell receptors. The full study reports these points: Some IMGT-functional V segments, including TRBV6-2 and TRBV6-3, could not be distinguished by the 87-base-pair reads and were therefore excluded. The earlier analysis of approximately 560 of the donors excluded some 15 rarely observed V segments, including chromosome 9 orphons, because counts were too low. Linkage disequilibrium might explain the correlated functional status among segregating V segments, but an unknown experimental factor could not be excluded. Because HLA typing was unavailable for some donors at each locus, only the typed subset was used in association tests. In a later analysis, most CMV-associated TCR beta chains were found to appear HLA-restricted, with HLA associations seemingly driven largely by CMV exposure. Most TCR sequences were seen in very few donors, while some public TCRs were found in many individuals. A further reported finding was that TCR beta sequences accurately predicted the HLA-A and HLA-B alleles for most subjects in the first cohort. A group of highly shared sequence variants was considered likely to be a technical artifact of the sequencing pipeline. Broadly in line with IMGT annotations, most TCR beta V segments showed up in productive rearrangements about 87% or about 30% of the time in an earlier analysis of around 600 of the donors. In a later analysis, TCR association rates were found to vary across HLA loci, with the most associated TCRs seen for DRB1 alleles and the fewest for HLA-C alleles. Three of the identified cytomegalovirus-associated TCR beta chains were confirmed in vitro to be specific for cytomegalovirus antigens. Assigning TCR associations to individual alleles was difficult when HLA alleles, especially DR and DQ, strongly co-occurred. A later analysis reported that several top co-occurrence clusters appeared linked to parvovirus B19, influenza, CMV and Epstein-Barr virus. In a later genetic analysis, fewer N-insertions in productive TCRs were reported among donors in an Asian-associated ancestry cluster than the approximately 630-donor mean. An association between a missense DCLRE1C variant and V-gene and J-gene trimming of TCR beta chains was found in a later genetic analysis and replicated in an independent cohort. Only TCR beta chains were sequenced in this cohort, and the absence of alpha or paired-chain data limited detectable features. The classifier was reported to diagnose cytomegalovirus status with high specificity and sensitivity in both the original and validation cohorts. According to the authors, the approach could potentially be generalized to other disease states and immunological phenotypes. In a later analysis, HLA-associated TCR beta chains were found to be more clonally expanded and to have lower generation probabilities than equally common non-associated chains. The presence/absence analyses assumed that sequencing depth was roughly uniform across donors, and that assumption may not be true. For the cohort, immune exposure information was limited to CMV serostatus. Specific HLA alleles were associated with over 15,000 TCR beta sequences at a false discovery rate of 0.05 in a later analysis. The study listed approximately 150 TCR beta chains as associated with cytomegalovirus.

The cohort was made up of around 720 healthy bone marrow donors. At the time of sampling, every cohort member was nominally healthy, though immune exposures that went unrecorded were likely present. The donor tested CMV seropositive and was one of the 289 seropositive cohort members. Every donor gave a peripheral blood sample, and the peripheral blood mononuclear cells from that sample were used for TCR beta sequencing. Genomic DNA extraction from the blood cell samples was performed with the Qiagen DNeasy Blood Extraction Kit. The germline V gene (reference sequence) specifies LNHNV as CDR1 and YYDKDF as CDR2. Between the V and J ends, shortened by 7 bases and 0 bases respectively, the junction contains 13 bases. The CDR3 sequence holds 15 residues, the cysteine and phenylalanine included. Only the CDR3 DNA stays, 45 bases, in frame from base 1. The library was prepared using the immunoSEQ multiplex PCR assay. For the multiplex PCR, a mixture combining 60 forward primers for TCR Vbeta segments and 13 reverse primers for TCR Jbeta segments was used. Amplification of the CDR3 region of rearranged TCR beta genes was performed with a multiplex PCR assay on genomic DNA. Amplified TCR beta libraries were sequenced as 87-base-pair reads on the Illumina HiSeq System. The authors' pipeline ran thus. In a later analysis, about 80 million unique TCR beta chains were counted across the roughly 700 repertoires, and roughly 10 million of these chains were shared by at least two donors. A nearest-neighbor algorithm error-corrected the raw reads and collapsed the reads into unique sequences, merging closely related sequences to remove PCR and sequencing errors. To assign V, D and J gene segments, CDR3 sequences were aligned to IMGT reference sequences. For a sequence to be retained, at least a six-nucleotide match to both a V gene segment and a J gene segment was required. Rearrangements were called productive when the CDR3 lacked stop codons and stayed in frame with V and J; all others were non-productive. Following IMGT convention, CDR3 was defined as the stretch from the second conserved V-encoded cysteine up to the conserved J-encoded phenylalanine. The earlier analysis of a few hundred of the donors excluded sequences that lacked an unambiguous match to a single V gene segment. In an earlier analysis of about 590 of the donors, a V segment was called functional when productive rearrangements were above 56.7%, and segregating when the standard deviation between donors exceeded 5%. To diagnose cytomegalovirus status from the catalog of TCR beta chain sequences, a statistical classification framework was built. A later analysis assigned V and J genes by comparing TCR nucleotide sequences with IMGT/GENE-DB human TR gene sequences. A later analysis assigned CDR3 sequences and most-parsimonious VDJ recombination scenarios with the TCRdist pipeline. In a later analysis, each TCR beta chain was defined by its CDR3 amino acid sequence together with its V-gene family, and reads without a unique V-gene family were excluded. A later analysis removed several hundred highly shared, low-generation-probability nucleotide sequences to deal with suspected cross-contamination and a sequencing artifact. A later analysis calculated a clonal expansion index for each public chain from normalized within-repertoire ranks of inferred template counts. Generation probabilities in a later analysis came from a VDJ recombination model fitted to out-of-frame rearrangements, and those results were checked against IGoR. In a later analysis, TCR-TCR, TCR-HLA and TCR-CMV co-occurrence was scored with hypergeometric tests, and a repertoire-size bias correction was applied to TCR pairs. False discovery rates were estimated in a later analysis by permuting HLA or CMV assignments 20 times. In a later analysis, co-occurring TCRs were grouped with DBSCAN, and TCRdist sequence similarity was added when clustering was performed within HLA-allele-positive subsets. Repertoires with fewer than 30,000 or more than 120,000 public chains were left out of co-occurrence clustering, as were four to six repertoires with anomalous nucleotide sharing. As stored in TCRdb, this immuneACCESS dataset retains in-frame rearrangements with V and J assigned. A fraction of the clones does not appear; measured against another copy, unresolved V genes explain less than half of the discrepancy, and the remainder lacks a known reason. V and J calls and clone size follow that table, whereas D and trimming were derived from the DNA. Present in this sample are some 200,000 clones, roughly 12% of which were seen just once. The top ten constitute about 7.8% of the sample.

Here the chain combines TRBV15 and TRBJ2-1; perhaps TRBD1 is the D gene, with 6 bases matching. Sample: PBMCs. This clonotype originated in a middle-aged man in good health and CMV-seropositive. This receptor has the CDR3 CATTMDSTSYNEQFF. The bases are TGTGCCACCACCATGGACAGCACCTCCTACAATGAGCAGTTCTTC.